Presented here are 2 T cell receptor beta chains from one specimen sequenced in a study of T cell responses to AZD1222 COVID-19 vaccine. Generated by immunoSEQ multiplex PCR, the TCRdb table keeps only in-frame clones and is missing some. The sample has about 270,000 clones; 94% are singletons. Sequencing was performed on peripheral blood, taken 28 days after the second AZD1222 dose. Receptors originate from an adult who received the AZD1222 COVID-19 vaccine.

The chain joins TRBV28 to TRBJ2-7; D call uncertain. V was clipped by 2 bases and J by 3 bases, with 11 bases between them. Germline CDR1 is MDHEN and CDR2 is SYDVKM. The CDR3 length is 14 residues. This CDR3 is CASSLGLGSYEQYF. The CDR3, as DNA: TGTGCCAGCAGTTTAGGTTTAGGAAGCTACGAGCAGTACTTC.

V and J are TRBV5-1 and TRBJ2-5, with a tentative D call TRBD1 (7 bases). Per the germline V gene, CDR1 is SGHRS and CDR2 is YFSETQ. The length of the CDR3 is 15 residues. Trimming removed 2 bases at V and 5 bases at J, with 16 bases between. The CDR3 bases are TGCGCCAGCAGCTTCTATCCAGGGGGGACGGAGACCCAGTACTTC. Encoded protein: CASSFYPGGTETQYF.